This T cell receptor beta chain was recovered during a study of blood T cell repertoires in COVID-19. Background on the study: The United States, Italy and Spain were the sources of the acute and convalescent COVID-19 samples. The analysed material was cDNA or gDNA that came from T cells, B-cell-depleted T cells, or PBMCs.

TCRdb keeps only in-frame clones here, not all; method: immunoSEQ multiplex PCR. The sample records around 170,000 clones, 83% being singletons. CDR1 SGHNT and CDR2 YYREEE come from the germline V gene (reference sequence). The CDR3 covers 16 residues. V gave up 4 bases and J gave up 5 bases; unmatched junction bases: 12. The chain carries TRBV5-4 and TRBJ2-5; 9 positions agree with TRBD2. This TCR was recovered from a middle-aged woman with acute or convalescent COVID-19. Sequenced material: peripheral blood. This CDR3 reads CASSRGGLASWETQYF. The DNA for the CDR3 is TGTGCCAGCAGCCGGGGGGGACTAGCATCGTGGGAGACCCAGTACTTC.